The entry below gives a single T cell receptor beta chain sequence along with its context. Its target antigen remains unknown. Base qualities were left out, and no much larger clone turns up one base away. This sample is drawn from a study of blood T cell repertoires in COVID-19 (dated by TCRdb to between 2020 and 2021). As for the study more broadly: Samples covering the acute and convalescent phases of COVID-19 were provided by collaborators in the United States, Italy and Spain. Where available, HLA class I and class II types were obtained from metadata supplied by the sample provider rather than from assay-based typing. Subjects who had been exposed to COVID-19, were actively infected with it, or had recovered from it provided the deeply sampled blood TCRbeta repertoires that made up the dataset. The sample metadata nearly always contained a de-identified subject ID, COVID-19 status, age in years and sex. Samples were obtained from the ongoing ImmuneRACE study (first 160 participants) and from over a thousand subjects provided by 6 global collaborators. The material from the prospective study consisted of cDNA or gDNA derived from T cells, B-cell-depleted T cells, or PBMCs. The repertoires were made available in a free public database intended to serve as a resource for research on the immune response to SARS-CoV-2.

Participants in the prospective study were aged roughly 18 to 100 years, lived in over 20 United States geographic areas, and enrolled through a virtual design. To assign participants to cohorts, the prospective study relied on clinical history that participants themselves reported in a screening survey and a study questionnaire. Each participant in the prospective study had whole blood, serum and a nasopharyngeal or oropharyngeal swab collected by mobile phlebotomists. Additional blood draws and questionnaires over an approximately two-month period could optionally be provided by prospective study participants. Prospective study blood samples were shipped either frozen or at room temperature before DNA extraction. V is cut back by 6 bases and J by 5 bases, with 12 bases in the junction unmatched. The CDR3 sequence holds 16 residues, the cysteine and phenylalanine included. The DNA shown is the 48-base CDR3, in frame from base 1. CDR1 is given as MGHDK and CDR2 as SYGVNS, both from the germline V gene.

Results and caveats for the whole study, not just this receptor: The quantity of clinical and demographic metadata differed by source and by participant and was supplied without curation.

TCRbeta CDR3 regions were amplified from genomic DNA by means of the immunoSEQ Assay, a bias-controlled multiplex PCR. The study's processing was this. The number of nucleated cells in each sample was estimated by amplification of reference gene primers within the assay. To quantify the absolute abundance of each unique TCRbeta CDR3 rearrangement, sequence reads were collapsed and filtered. For each sample, productive Simpson clonality was calculated as the square root of Simpson's diversity index over productive rearrangements. TCRdb took this table from immuneACCESS and kept in-frame rearrangements with V and J called. Such tables lack part of the clones; where checked against another copy, unresolved V genes explain under half of the gap, and the rest is unexplained. Clone size and V and J calls were adopted from that table, with D and trimming inferred from the DNA. This sample lists about 130,000 clones; roughly 80% were detected once. Together, the top ten hold 2.4% of the sample.

The rearrangement joined TRBV25-1 to TRBJ2-1; 8 junctional bases match TRBD2. Sample: PBMCs or T cells enriched from blood (not recorded which). The receptor comes from a man aged 40-49 years with acute COVID-19. DNA sequence: TGTGCCAGCAGCCGCTCACTAGCGGATATCAACAATGAGCAGTTCTTC. Translation gives CASSRSLADINNEQFF.